The clone carrying this T cell receptor beta chain showed up just a few times. Its specificity is unknown. Of the isolated RNA, all was reverse transcribed, and so the sequenced material was expressed TCRB transcripts. The protocol was immunoSEQ multiplex PCR, while the TCRdb copy is restricted to in-frame clones and leaves out a portion. The table records around 180,000 clones, 7% to 9% of them present only once. This CDR3 is 15 amino acids long. Trimming left V 6 bases short and J 6 bases short, with 20 bases between. From germline, CDR1 is MDHEN and CDR2 SYDVKM. This specimen belongs to a study of beta chain features in type 1 diabetes. Study-level findings and limits: Researchers reported that naive, central memory and Treg TCRB repertoires appeared more similar in patients than in healthy donors. TCRB CDR3s were moderately but significantly shorter in Type 1 diabetes patients in all four CD4+ subsets.

This chain connects TRBV28 to TRBJ1-2, with D uncertain. Material: central memory CD4+ T cells from blood. The source is a man younger than 30 with type 1 diabetes. The CDR3 DNA follows: TGTGCCAGCAGCCTTGAAGCGAGGGCCCAGGATGGCTACACCTTC. Amino acid sequence: CASSLEARAQDGYTF.